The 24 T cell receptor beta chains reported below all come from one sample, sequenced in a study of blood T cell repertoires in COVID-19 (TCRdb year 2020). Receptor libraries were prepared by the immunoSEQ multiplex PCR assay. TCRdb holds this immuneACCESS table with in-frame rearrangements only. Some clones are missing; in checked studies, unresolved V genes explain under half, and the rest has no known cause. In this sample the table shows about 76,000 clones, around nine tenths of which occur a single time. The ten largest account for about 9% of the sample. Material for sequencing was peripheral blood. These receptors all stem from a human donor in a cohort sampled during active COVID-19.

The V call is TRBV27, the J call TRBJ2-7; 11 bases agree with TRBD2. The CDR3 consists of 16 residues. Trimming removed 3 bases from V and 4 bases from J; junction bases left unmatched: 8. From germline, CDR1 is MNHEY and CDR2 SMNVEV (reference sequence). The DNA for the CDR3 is TGTGCCAGCAGTTTGTTACCGGGACTAGCGGTTTACGAGCAGTACTTC. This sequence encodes CASSLLPGLAVYEQYF.

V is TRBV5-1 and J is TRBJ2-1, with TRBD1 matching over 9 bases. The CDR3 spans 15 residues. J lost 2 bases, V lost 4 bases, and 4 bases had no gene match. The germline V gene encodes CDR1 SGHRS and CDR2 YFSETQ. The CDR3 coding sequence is TGCGCCAGCAGCAGACAGGGGGGAACCTACAATGAGCAGTTCTTC. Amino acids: CASSRQGGTYNEQFF. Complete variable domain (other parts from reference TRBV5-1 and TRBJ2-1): KAGVTQTPRYLIKTRGQQVTLSCSPISGHRSVSWYQQTPGQGLQFLFEYFSETQRNKGNFPGRFSGRQFSNSRSEMNVSTLELGDSALYLCASSRQGGTYNEQFFGPGTRLTVL.

The CDR3 spells CASSQDSSTDTQYF. The CDR3, as DNA: TGTGCCAGCAGCCAAGATAGTAGCACAGATACGCAGTATTTT. The chain has TRBV3-1 (or the pseudogene TRBV3-2) and TRBJ2-3, with D hard to call. Germline V gene sequence: CDR1 LGHDT, CDR2 YNNKEL (reference sequence). This CDR3 region has 14 residues. V was trimmed by 0 bases and J by 0 bases, leaving 4 bases between them.

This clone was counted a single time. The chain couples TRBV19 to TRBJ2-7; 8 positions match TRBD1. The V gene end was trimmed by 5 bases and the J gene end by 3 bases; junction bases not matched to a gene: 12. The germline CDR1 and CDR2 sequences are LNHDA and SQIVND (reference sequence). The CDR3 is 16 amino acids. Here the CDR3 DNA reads TGTGCCAGTAGTGTCCTCAGGGGGCAGAACCTCTACGAGCAGTACTTC. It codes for CASSVLRGQNLYEQYF.

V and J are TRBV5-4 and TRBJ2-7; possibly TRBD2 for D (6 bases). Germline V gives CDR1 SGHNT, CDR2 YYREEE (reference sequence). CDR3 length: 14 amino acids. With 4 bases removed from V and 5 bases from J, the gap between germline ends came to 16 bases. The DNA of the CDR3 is TGTGCCAGCAGCACGGGAGTGGGGGACCACGAGCAGTACTTC. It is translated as CASSTGVGDHEQYF. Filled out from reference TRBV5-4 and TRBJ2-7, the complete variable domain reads ETGVTQSPTHLIKTRGQQVTLRCSSQSGHNTVSWYQQALGQGPQFIFQYYREEENGRGNFPPRFSGLQFPNYSSELNVNALELDDSALYLCASSTGVGDHEQYFGPGTRLTVT.

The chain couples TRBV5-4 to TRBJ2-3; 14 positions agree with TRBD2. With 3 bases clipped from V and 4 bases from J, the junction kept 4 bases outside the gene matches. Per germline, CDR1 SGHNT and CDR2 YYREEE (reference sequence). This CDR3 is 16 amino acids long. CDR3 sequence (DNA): TGTGCCAGCAGCTCGGGACTAGCGGGAGTGCCAGATACGCAGTATTTT. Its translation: CASSSGLAGVPDTQYF.

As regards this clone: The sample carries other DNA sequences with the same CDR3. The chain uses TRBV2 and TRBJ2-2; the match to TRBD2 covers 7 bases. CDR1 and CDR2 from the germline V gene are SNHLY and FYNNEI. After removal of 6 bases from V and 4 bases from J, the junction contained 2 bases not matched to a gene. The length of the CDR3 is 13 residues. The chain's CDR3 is CASSGRPTGELFF. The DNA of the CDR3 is TGTGCCAGCAGCGGGAGGCCCACCGGGGAGCTGTTTTTT. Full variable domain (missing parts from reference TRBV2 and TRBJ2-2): EPEVTQTPSHQVTQMGQEVILRCVPISNHLYFYWYRQILGQKVEFLVSFYNNEISEKSEIFDDQFSVERPDGSNFTLKIRSTKLEDSAMYFCASSGRPTGELFFGEGSRLTVL.

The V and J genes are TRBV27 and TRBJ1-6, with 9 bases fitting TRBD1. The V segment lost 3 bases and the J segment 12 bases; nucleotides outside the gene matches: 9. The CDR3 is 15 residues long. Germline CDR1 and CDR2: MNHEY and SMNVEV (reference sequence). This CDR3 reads CASSFPDRGRGPLHF. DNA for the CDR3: TGTGCCAGCAGTTTTCCGGACAGGGGTCGAGGACCCCTCCACTTT.

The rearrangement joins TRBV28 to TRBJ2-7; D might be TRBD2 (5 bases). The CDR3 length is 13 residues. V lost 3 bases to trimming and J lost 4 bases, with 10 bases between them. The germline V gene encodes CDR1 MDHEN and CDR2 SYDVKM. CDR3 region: CASSFERLYEQYF. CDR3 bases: TGTGCCAGCAGTTTCGAGCGGTTGTACGAGCAGTACTTC.

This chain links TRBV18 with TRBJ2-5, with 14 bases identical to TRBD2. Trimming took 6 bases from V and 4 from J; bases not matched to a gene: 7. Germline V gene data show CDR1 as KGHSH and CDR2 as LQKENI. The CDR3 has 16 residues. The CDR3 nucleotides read TGTGCCAGCTCCCGAGAGGGACTAGCGGGAGTAGAGACCCAGTACTTC. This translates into CASSREGLAGVETQYF.

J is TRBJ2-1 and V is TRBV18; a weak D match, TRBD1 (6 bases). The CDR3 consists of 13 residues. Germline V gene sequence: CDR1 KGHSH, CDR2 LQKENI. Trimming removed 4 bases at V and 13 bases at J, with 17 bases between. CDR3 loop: CASSLYRDEGQFF. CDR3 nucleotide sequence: TGTGCCAGCTCACTTTACAGGGACGAAGGACAGTTCTTC.

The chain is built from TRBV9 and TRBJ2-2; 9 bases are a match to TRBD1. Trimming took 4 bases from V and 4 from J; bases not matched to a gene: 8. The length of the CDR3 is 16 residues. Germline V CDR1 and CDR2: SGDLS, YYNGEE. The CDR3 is CASSPRQGGGTGELFF. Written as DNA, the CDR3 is TGTGCCAGCAGCCCAAGACAGGGGGGAGGCACCGGGGAGCTGTTTTTT.

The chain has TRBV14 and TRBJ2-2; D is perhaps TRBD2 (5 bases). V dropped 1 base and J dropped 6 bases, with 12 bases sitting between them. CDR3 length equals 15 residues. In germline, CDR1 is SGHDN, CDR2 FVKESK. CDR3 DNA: TGTGCCAGCAGCCAAGGGACTTCCCGGGCCGGGGAGCTGTTTTTT. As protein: CASSQGTSRAGELFF.

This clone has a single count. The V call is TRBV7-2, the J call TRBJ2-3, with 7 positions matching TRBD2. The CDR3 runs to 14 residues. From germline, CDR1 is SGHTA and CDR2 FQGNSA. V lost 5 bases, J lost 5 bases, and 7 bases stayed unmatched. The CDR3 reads CASSMSGIGDTQYF. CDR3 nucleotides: TGTGCCAGCAGCATGAGCGGGATTGGAGATACGCAGTATTTT.

CDR3 bases: TGTGCCAGCAGCGTAGAACCGGGTAGCACCGGGGAGCTGTTTTTT. Its protein product is CASSVEPGSTGELFF. The chain is built from TRBV9 and TRBJ2-2; D is undetermined. There are 15 residues in the CDR3. Germline V lookup: CDR1 SGDLS, CDR2 YYNGEE. Between the trimmed V and J ends, which lost 0 bases and 4 bases, there was a span of 10 bases.

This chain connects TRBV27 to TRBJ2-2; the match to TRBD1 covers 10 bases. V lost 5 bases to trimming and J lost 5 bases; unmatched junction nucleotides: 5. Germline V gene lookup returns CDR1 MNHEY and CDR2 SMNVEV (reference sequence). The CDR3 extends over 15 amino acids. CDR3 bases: TGTGCCAGCAGTCCCGGGACAGGGGTGACCGGGGAGCTGTTTTTT. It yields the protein CASSPGTGVTGELFF.

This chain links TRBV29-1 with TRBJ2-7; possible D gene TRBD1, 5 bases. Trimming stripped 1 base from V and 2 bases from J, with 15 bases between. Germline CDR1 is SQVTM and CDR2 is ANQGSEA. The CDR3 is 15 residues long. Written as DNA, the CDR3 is TGCAGCGTTGAAGTGGGCGGACCAGGGACCTACGAGCAGTACTTC. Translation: CSVEVGGPGTYEQYF.

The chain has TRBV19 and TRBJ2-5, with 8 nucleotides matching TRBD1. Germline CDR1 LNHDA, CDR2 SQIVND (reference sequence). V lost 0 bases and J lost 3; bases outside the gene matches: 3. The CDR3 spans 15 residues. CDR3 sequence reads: CASSIDPGQEETQYF. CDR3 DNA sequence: TGTGCCAGTAGTATAGACCCGGGACAGGAAGAGACCCAGTACTTC. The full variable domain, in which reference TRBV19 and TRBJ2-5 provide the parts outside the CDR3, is DGGITQSPKYLFRKEGQNVTLSCEQNLNHDAMYWYRQDPGQGLRLIYYSQIVNDFQKGDIAEGYSVSREKKESFPLTVTSAQKNPTAFYLCASSIDPGQEETQYFGPGTRLLVL.

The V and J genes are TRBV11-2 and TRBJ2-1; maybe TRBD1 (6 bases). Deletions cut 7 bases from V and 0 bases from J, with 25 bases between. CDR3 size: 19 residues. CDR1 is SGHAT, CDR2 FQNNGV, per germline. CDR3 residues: CASIRTATKPLSSYNEQFF. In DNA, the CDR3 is TGTGCCAGCATCCGGACAGCTACAAAGCCCCTGAGCTCCTACAATGAGCAGTTCTTC. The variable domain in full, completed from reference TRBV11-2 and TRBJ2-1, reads EAGVAQSPRYKIIEKRQSVAFWCNPISGHATLYWYQQILGQGPKLLIQFQNNGVVDDSQLPKDRFSAERLKGVDSTLKIQPAKLEDSAVYLCASIRTATKPLSSYNEQFFGPGTRLTVL.

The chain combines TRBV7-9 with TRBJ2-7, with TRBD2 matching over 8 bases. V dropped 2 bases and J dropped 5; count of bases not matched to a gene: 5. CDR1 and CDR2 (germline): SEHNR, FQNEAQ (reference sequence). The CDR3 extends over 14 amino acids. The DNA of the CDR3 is TGTGCCAGCAGCTTAACTAGCGGTGGCAACGAGCAGTACTTC. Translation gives CASSLTSGGNEQYF.

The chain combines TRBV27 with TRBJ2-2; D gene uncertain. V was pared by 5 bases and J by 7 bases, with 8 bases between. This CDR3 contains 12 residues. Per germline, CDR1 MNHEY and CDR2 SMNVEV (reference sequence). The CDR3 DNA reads TGTGCCAGCAGTAAAAATATCGGGGAGCTGTTTTTT. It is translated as CASSKNIGELFF.

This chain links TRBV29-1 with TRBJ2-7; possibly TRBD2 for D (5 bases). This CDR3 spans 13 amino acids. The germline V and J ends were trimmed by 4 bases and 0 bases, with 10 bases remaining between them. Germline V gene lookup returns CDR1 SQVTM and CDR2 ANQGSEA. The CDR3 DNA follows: TGCAGCGTTGCCCTGAGGGCCTCCTACGAGCAGTACTTC. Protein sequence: CSVALRASYEQYF.

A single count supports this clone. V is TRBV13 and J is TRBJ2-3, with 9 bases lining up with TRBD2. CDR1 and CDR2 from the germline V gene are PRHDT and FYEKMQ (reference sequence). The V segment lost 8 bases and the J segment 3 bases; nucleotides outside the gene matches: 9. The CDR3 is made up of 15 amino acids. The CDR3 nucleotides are TGTGCCAGCCGTCCAGCGGGAGGTGATACAGATACGCAGTATTTT. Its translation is CASRPAGGDTDTQYF. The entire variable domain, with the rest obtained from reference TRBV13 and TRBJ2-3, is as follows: AAGVIQSPRHLIKEKRETATLKCYPIPRHDTVYWYQQGPGQDPQFLISFYEKMQSDKGSIPDRFSAQQFSDYHSELNMSSLELGDSALYFCASRPAGGDTDTQYFGPGTRLTVL.

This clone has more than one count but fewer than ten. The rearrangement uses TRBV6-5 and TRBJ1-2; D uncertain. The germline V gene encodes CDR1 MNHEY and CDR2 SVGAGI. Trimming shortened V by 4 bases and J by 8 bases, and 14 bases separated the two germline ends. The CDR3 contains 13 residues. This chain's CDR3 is CASSLPGTEGYTF. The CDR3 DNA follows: TGTGCCAGCAGTTTACCGGGAACTGAAGGCTACACCTTC.